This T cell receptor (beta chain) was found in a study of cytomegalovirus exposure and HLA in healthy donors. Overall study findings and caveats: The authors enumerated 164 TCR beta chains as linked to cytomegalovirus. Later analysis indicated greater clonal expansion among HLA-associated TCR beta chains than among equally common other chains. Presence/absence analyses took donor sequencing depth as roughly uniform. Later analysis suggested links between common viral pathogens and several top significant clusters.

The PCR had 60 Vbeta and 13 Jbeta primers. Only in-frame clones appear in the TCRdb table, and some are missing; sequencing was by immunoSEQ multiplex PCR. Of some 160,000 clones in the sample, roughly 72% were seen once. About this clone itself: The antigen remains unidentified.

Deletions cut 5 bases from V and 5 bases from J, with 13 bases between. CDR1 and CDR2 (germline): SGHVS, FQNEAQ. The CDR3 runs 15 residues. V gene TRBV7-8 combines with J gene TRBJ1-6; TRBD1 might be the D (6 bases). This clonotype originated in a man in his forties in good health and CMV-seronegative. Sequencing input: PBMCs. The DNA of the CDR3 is TGTGCCAGCAGCATCGCCGGGACACATAATTCACCCCTCCACTTT. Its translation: CASSIAGTHNSPLHF.